This entry features one T cell receptor (beta chain) sequence. The junction does not match germline at one end; this may be a read error. Assay: immunoSEQ multiplex PCR; the TCRdb copy retains only in-frame clones and omits some. Of 300,000 to 400,000 clones in the sample, around nine tenths were seen once. Recruits, aged roughly 18 to 90 years, lived in 24 US areas. This entry comes from a study of blood T cell repertoires in COVID-19. Sequenced sample: PBMCs or T cells enriched from blood (not recorded which). The sequence derives from a woman in her 30s with acute COVID-19.

The CDR3 DNA reads TGTGCCAGCAGTCCGCTTGTGACTGGAGCTTTCTTT. Translation: CASSPLVTGAFF. The chain joins TRBV28 to TRBJ1-1; D remains ambiguous. The CDR3 runs 12 residues. The germline V gene encodes CDR1 MDHEN and CDR2 SYDVKM.